The subject of this entry is one T cell receptor beta chain. The sample comes from a study of blood T cell repertoires in COVID-19. Study-wide background: The United States, Italy and Spain supplied acute and convalescent COVID-19 samples.

In the source study's methods: Reference gene primers were amplified, and this amplification served to estimate nucleated cell counts. Sequencing used immunoSEQ multiplex PCR; TCRdb keeps in-frame clones, though not all of them. From that table come the V and J calls and clone size; the DNA was used to work out D and trimming. This sample yields over 150,000 clones, of which 85% are seen a single time; 1% to 1.2% belongs to the top ten. Germline lookup yields CDR1 SGDLS and CDR2 YYNGEE. The CDR3 is 16 amino acids. Trimming shortened V by 0 bases and J by 5 bases, and 17 bases separated the two germline ends.

The receptor's source is a man between 40 and 49 years old with acute or convalescent COVID-19. Sequenced material: peripheral blood. The chain combines TRBV9 with TRBJ1-1; TRBD1 is a possible D gene (5 bases). This chain's CDR3 is CASSVVTGDSETEAFF. The CDR3 DNA reads as TGTGCCAGCAGCGTAGTAACGGGGGACTCGGAGACTGAAGCTTTCTTT.